This T cell receptor (beta chain) was recovered during a study of blood T cell repertoires in COVID-19. Overall study: Acute-phase and convalescent COVID-19 samples originated in the United States, Italy and Spain. In each case, the material was cDNA or gDNA derived from T cells, B-cell-depleted T cells, or PBMCs.

Enrolment of Seattle patients took place during active infection, and they were followed longitudinally. The V segment lost 0 bases and the J segment 5 bases; nucleotides outside the gene matches: 5. The CDR3 contains 16 residues. Germline V lookup: CDR1 SGHTA, CDR2 FQGNSA. Authors' analysis steps: Reference gene primer amplification yielded estimated nucleated cell counts. The table came from immunoSEQ multiplex PCR; TCRdb's copy has only in-frame clones and leaves some out. V and J calls and clone size follow that table, whereas D and trimming were derived from the DNA. Of nearly 350,000 clones listed, around nine tenths are singletons.

The sample consisted of peripheral blood. The chain couples TRBV7-2 to TRBJ2-3; 10 positions match TRBD2. This receptor was obtained from a woman in her 70s with COVID-19, enrolled during active disease. The CDR3 DNA follows: TGTGCCAGCAGCTTAGCGCGGACTAGCGGAGGAGATACGCAGTATTTT. Encoded protein: CASSLARTSGGDTQYF.